A single sample gave rise to the 18 T cell receptor beta chains below, sequenced in a study of blood T cell repertoires in COVID-19. Using immunoSEQ multiplex PCR, the repertoire was profiled, and TCRdb retains in-frame clones only, with some absent. This sample carries almost 95,000 clones, less than 75% of them seen once, and the ten largest clones take just under 25%. The source material was peripheral blood. Every receptor here comes from a woman in her fifties or sixties in a cohort sampled during active or convalescent COVID-19.

The chain employs TRBV7-9 and TRBJ2-1; D possibly uses TRBD1 or TRBD2 (5 bases each). V gave up 7 bases and J gave up 0 bases, with 10 bases separating them. The CDR3 consists of 14 residues. Per the germline V gene, CDR1 is SEHNR and CDR2 is FQNEAQ (reference sequence). In nucleotides, the CDR3 is TGTGCCAGCACCAAGGGGAGCTCCTACAATGAGCAGTTCTTC. This codes for CASTKGSSYNEQFF.

The chain combines TRBV28 with TRBJ2-7; TRBD1 is a possible D gene (6 bases). The CDR3 length is 14 residues. Trimming took 7 bases from V and 1 from J, leaving 14 bases between them. Looked up from germline, CDR1 is MDHEN and CDR2 is SYDVKM. The CDR3 here is CASTTQGISYEQYF. The CDR3 DNA reads as TGTGCCAGCACGACCCAGGGGATATCCTACGAGCAGTACTTC.

The chain carries TRBV11-2 and TRBJ2-3; TRBD2 is a possible D gene (5 bases). V lost 5 bases, J lost 1 base, and 16 bases lay in between. CDR1 and CDR2 from the germline V gene are SGHAT and FQNNGV. This CDR3 spans 16 amino acids. CDR3 region: CASSTEVGVRTDTQYF. The CDR3 nucleotides are TGTGCCAGCAGCACAGAGGTGGGAGTCCGCACAGATACGCAGTATTTT.

The J gene is TRBJ2-2, the V gene TRBV7-8; no firm D call. This CDR3 is 14 amino acids long. Germline values: CDR1 SGHVS, CDR2 FQNEAQ. V was trimmed by 3 bases and J by 1 base, leaving 6 bases between them. The CDR3 loop reads CASSFHRNTGELFF. CDR3 sequence (DNA): TGTGCCAGCAGCTTCCACAGGAACACCGGGGAGCTGTTTTTT. Combining the CDR3 with reference TRBV7-8 and TRBJ2-2 gives the whole variable domain GAGVSQSPRYKVAKRGQDVALRCDPISGHVSLFWYQQALGQGPEFLTYFQNEAQLDKSGLPSDRFFAERPEGSVSTLKIQRTQQEDSAVYLCASSFHRNTGELFFGEGSRLTVL.

This sequence joins TRBV4-3 and TRBJ2-3, with a possible D match to TRBD2 (5 bases). This CDR3 region has 16 residues. V was pared by 4 bases and J by 4 bases, with 18 bases between. The germline V gene encodes CDR1 LGHNA and CDR2 YSLEER. CDR3 region: CASSPQLAGFADTQYF. The CDR3 DNA sequence: TGCGCCAGCAGCCCACAGCTAGCTGGGTTTGCAGATACGCAGTATTTT.

This chain links TRBV28 with TRBJ2-3, with 10 bases matching TRBD2. Germline V gives CDR1 MDHEN, CDR2 SYDVKM. The junction had 4 bases not matched to a gene; V was cut back by 3 bases and J by 1 base. The CDR3 extends over 16 amino acids. CDR3 residues: CASSFFTSGGTDTQYF. The CDR3 DNA is TGTGCCAGCAGTTTTTTCACTAGCGGGGGCACAGATACGCAGTATTTT. Supplemented by reference TRBV28 and TRBJ2-3, the full variable domain reads DVKVTQSSRYLVKRTGEKVFLECVQDMDHENMFWYRQDPGLGLRLIYFSYDVKMKEKGDIPEGYSVSREKKERFSLILESASTNQTSMYLCASSFFTSGGTDTQYFGPGTRLTVL.

The V and J genes are TRBV6-6 and TRBJ1-2; 8 bases align to TRBD1. CDR1 MNHNY and CDR2 SVGAGI come from the germline V gene (reference sequence). V gave up 8 bases and J gave up 3 bases; unmatched junction bases: 5. The CDR3 contains 13 residues. CDR3: CASQKDRDYGYTF. In nucleotides, the CDR3 is TGTGCCAGCCAGAAGGACAGGGACTATGGCTACACCTTC.

The gene calls are TRBV19 and TRBJ2-5; 8 nucleotides line up with TRBD1. Germline trimming cut 1 base from V and 5 bases from J; bases unmatched to any gene: 6. Germline V gives CDR1 LNHDA, CDR2 SQIVND (reference sequence). This CDR3 spans 15 amino acids. The CDR3 DNA is TGTGCCAGTAGTATAGGCCAGGGGGCTGTGGAGACCCAGTACTTC. Its translation is CASSIGQGAVETQYF.

V gene TRBV19 combines with J gene TRBJ2-7; D is perhaps TRBD1 (6 bases). Germline V gives CDR1 LNHDA, CDR2 SQIVND (reference sequence). Trimming stripped 0 bases from V and 2 bases from J, with 11 bases between. This CDR3 is built from 15 residues. CDR3 DNA sequence: TGTGCCAGTAGTATAGATCTTGGGGGCGCCTACGAGCAGTACTTC. It encodes CASSIDLGGAYEQYF.

The J gene is TRBJ1-5, the V gene TRBV6-5; 9 bases fit TRBD1. The CDR3 runs 15 residues. Germline V gives CDR1 MNHEY, CDR2 SVGAGI. The junction had 9 bases not matched to a gene; V was cut back by 6 bases and J by 6 bases. DNA for the CDR3: TGTGCCAGCAGACCCCCGGGACAGGGAAGTCAGCCCCAGCATTTT. As protein: CASRPPGQGSQPQHF.

This chain joins TRBV5-1 and TRBJ2-3; TRBD1 matches 12 bases. With V trimmed by 4 bases and J by 4 bases, 10 bases remained unmatched. The CDR3 has 17 amino acids. CDR1 and CDR2 (germline): SGHRS, YFSETQ. The CDR3 DNA reads as TGCGCCAGCAGCCCTCCCCCGGGACAGGGGGCCTCAGATACGCAGTATTTT. It specifies CASSPPPGQGASDTQYF. Looking up the rest from reference TRBV5-1 and TRBJ2-3 gives the full variable domain: KAGVTQTPRYLIKTRGQQVTLSCSPISGHRSVSWYQQTPGQGLQFLFEYFSETQRNKGNFPGRFSGRQFSNSRSEMNVSTLELGDSALYLCASSPPPGQGASDTQYFGPGTRLTVL.

The DNA of the CDR3 is TGCGCCAGCAGCCCTGCTTGGGGCAGGGGGCTCTACGAGCAGTACTTC. Protein sequence: CASSPAWGRGLYEQYF. The chain joins TRBV5-1 to TRBJ2-7; 8 nucleotides agree with TRBD1. V dropped 4 bases and J dropped 3; count of bases not matched to a gene: 12. CDR1 and CDR2 from the germline V gene are SGHRS and YFSETQ. The CDR3 totals 16 residues.

V is TRBV3-1 (or the pseudogene TRBV3-2) and J is TRBJ1-1; weak D call: TRBD1 (5 bases). V was clipped by 4 bases and J by 10 bases, with 13 bases between them. The CDR3 loop spans 12 amino acids. CDR1 and CDR2 (germline): LGHDT, YNNKEL (reference sequence). The CDR3 DNA reads TGTGCCAGCAGCCCTACGGCAGGGCTAGCTTTCTTT. Its protein product is CASSPTAGLAFF.

The count of this clone is one. Additional DNA sequences in this sample encode the identical CDR3. The CDR3 protein is CASSSDNSYEQYF. In DNA, the CDR3 is TGCGCCAGCAGCTCAGACAACTCCTACGAGCAGTACTTC. This chain links TRBV5-1 with TRBJ2-7; D is undetermined. Germline CDR1 and CDR2: SGHRS and YFSETQ. The CDR3 is made up of 13 amino acids. V lost 3 bases, J lost 0 bases, and 7 bases lay in between.

The rearrangement links TRBV11-3 to TRBJ2-7, with 9 bases matching TRBD1. The CDR3 is 14 residues long. Germline V gives CDR1 SGHNT, CDR2 YENEEA. The ends lost 5 bases at V and 4 bases at J; junction bases unmatched: 6. The CDR3: CASSRAQGAYEQYF. CDR3 nucleotides: TGTGCCAGCAGCCGAGCACAGGGGGCTTACGAGCAGTACTTC. The full variable domain, completed using reference TRBV11-3 and TRBJ2-7, is EAGVVQSPRYKIIEKKQPVAFWCNPISGHNTLYWYLQNLGQGPELLIRYENEEAVDDSQLPKDRFSAERLKGVDSTLKIQPAELGDSAVYLCASSRAQGAYEQYFGPGTRLTVT.

This sequence joins TRBV18 and TRBJ2-7, with D tentatively TRBD2 (5 bases). The CDR3 is made up of 13 amino acids. Germline assignment: CDR1 KGHSH and CDR2 LQKENI. V was trimmed by 5 bases and J by 2 bases, leaving 10 bases between them. CDR3 nucleotides: TGTGCCAGCTCATCCCTGGGAGCCTACGAGCAGTACTTC. Translation gives CASSSLGAYEQYF.

The rearrangement joins TRBV6-2 or TRBV6-3 to TRBJ1-1; D remains unclear. Trimming left V 5 bases short and J 4 bases short, with 11 bases between. CDR1 and CDR2 from the germline V gene are MNHEY and SVGEGT. The CDR3 runs to 13 residues. CDR3 bases: TGTGCCAGCAGTCCGAGGGTTGGCACTGAAGCTTTCTTT. It specifies CASSPRVGTEAFF.

The chain is built from TRBV4-2 and TRBJ2-3; 8 nucleotides match TRBD2. The ends lost 8 bases at V and 5 bases at J; junction bases unmatched: 21. The germline V gene encodes CDR1 LGHNA and CDR2 YNFKEQ. This CDR3 contains 18 residues. This CDR3 reads CASSNGVRGLAGGDTQYF. CDR3 nucleotide sequence: TGTGCCAGCTCGAATGGGGTACGAGGACTAGCAGGCGGAGATACGCAGTATTTT.